Listed below are T cell receptor beta chains from one sample, sequenced in a study of control samples from healthy donors and cancer patients. The table came from immunoSEQ multiplex PCR; TCRdb's copy has only in-frame clones and leaves some out. The sample records 60,000 to 75,000 clones, under 90% being singletons. Sequencing input: blood. The receptors were gathered from a man in his fifties or sixties in good health. Both conserved end residues are part of each CDR3. The D gene is left open where the match is weak. Some rows mark clone size as missing; the rest say once, few, many or name a class of expanded clone.

-	TRBJ1-2	TRBD1	TRBV29-1	TGCAGCGTACTCCTTAGAGATCACGGACAGGGGGCTCGAGGCTACACCTTC	CSVLLRDHGQGARGYTF
-	TRBJ2-1	TRBD2	TRBV7-2	TGTGCCAGTCGGACTAGCGGGAGGGCAGGTAATGAGCAGTTCTTC	CASRTSGRAGNEQFF
-	TRBJ1-4	-	TRBV29-1	TGCAGCGTTGGGGGTGGAAACGGTGAAAAACTGTTTTTT	CSVGGGNGEKLFF
-	TRBJ1-1	TRBD1	TRBV7-2	TGTGCCAGCAGCCAGGGGGTGAACATAGGGAACACTGAAGCTTTCTTT	CASSQGVNIGNTEAFF
-	TRBJ2-1	-	TRBV5-4	TGTGCCAGCAGGATGGGACTTCCCTCCTACAATGAGCAGTTCTTC	CASRMGLPSYNEQFF
once	TRBJ2-1	TRBD2	TRBV24-1	TGTGCCACCAGTGATTTGCGAGCGGGAGTCTACAATGAGCAGTTCTTC	CATSDLRAGVYNEQFF
-	TRBJ2-7	-	TRBV27	TGTGCCAGCAGTTTACTTTCCGGGTACGAGCAGTACTTC	CASSLLSGYEQYF
-	TRBJ2-7	-	TRBV10-3	TGTGCCATCAGTGCCCTCCCGGAGGGGGGATGGGACGAGCAGTACTTC	CAISALPEGGWDEQYF
-	TRBJ2-3	TRBD2	TRBV2	TGTGCCAGCACCGGGACTAGCGGGAGGTTCTCAGATACGCAGTATTTT	CASTGTSGRFSDTQYF
-	TRBJ2-2	-	TRBV9	TGTGCCAGCAGCCTACGAAGCGGGACAGGCACCAACACCGGGGAGCTGTTTTTT	CASSLRSGTGTNTGELFF
-	TRBJ1-1	-	TRBV30	TGTGCCTGGACCGAGGGGCCTTGGGTGGCTTTCTTT	CAWTEGPWVAFF
-	TRBJ1-1	-	TRBV9	TGTGCCAGCAGCGAGCGAGCGTCAGGGTACACTGAAGCTTTCTTT	CASSERASGYTEAFF
-	TRBJ2-1	TRBD2	TRBV24-1	TGTGCCACCAGTGACTTAAGCGGGAGCGGCTACAATGAGCAGTTCTTC	CATSDLSGSGYNEQFF
few	TRBJ2-2	-	TRBV29-1	TGCAGCGTTGATCGGACAAACACCGGGGAGCTGTTTTTT	CSVDRTNTGELFF
-	TRBJ2-3	TRBD1	TRBV4-3	TGCGCCAGCAGCCAAGAAAGGGAGTCAACAGGGGATCCGCAGTATTTT	CASSQERESTGDPQYF
few	TRBJ2-2	-	TRBV4-3	TGCGCCAGCAGCCAAGACGCGGCCACCGGGGAGCTGTTTTTT	CASSQDAATGELFF
few	TRBJ1-2	TRBD1	TRBV5-1	TGCGCCAGCAGCCAACAAGGACAGGGGGCGGGCTACACCTTC	CASSQQGQGAGYTF
-	TRBJ2-1	TRBD2	TRBV9	TGTGCCAGCAGCGTCGGGGGACTAGCGGGAGGGGTTGAGCAGTTCTTC	CASSVGGLAGGVEQFF
-	TRBJ2-6	-	TRBV29-1	TGCAGCGTACAAACGGACGTAAACTCTGGGGCCAACGTCCTGACTTTC	CSVQTDVNSGANVLTF
-	TRBJ2-7	-	TRBV9	TGTGCCAGCAGCGCACGAGCAGGGAACGAGCAGTACTTC	CASSARAGNEQYF
once	TRBJ2-1	TRBD2	TRBV27	TGTGCCAGCAGGCCAAGTGGGGGGGGTTACAATGAGCAGTTCTTC	CASRPSGGGYNEQFF
-	TRBJ1-4	TRBD1	TRBV2	TGTGCCAGCAGGGACAGGGTAGAAAAACTGTTTTTT	CASRDRVEKLFF
-	TRBJ1-3	-	TRBV19	TGTGCCAGTAGTAGTGGACAGCGGAACACCATATATTTT	CASSSGQRNTIYF
-	TRBJ1-6	TRBD1	TRBV9	TGTGCCAGCAGCGCCCCGGGACAGGGTCTGTCACCCCTCCACTTT	CASSAPGQGLSPLHF
-	TRBJ1-2	-	TRBV14	TGTGCCAGCAGCCCCTTAGTCACTAACTATGGCTACACCTTC	CASSPLVTNYGYTF
-	TRBJ2-2	TRBD1	TRBV28	TGTGCCAGCAGACAGGGGTCGAACACCGGGGAGCTGTTTTTT	CASRQGSNTGELFF
-	TRBJ1-1	-	TRBV9	TGTGCCAGCAGCGTAGGGGGCCCTATGGGGACTGAAGCTTTCTTT	CASSVGGPMGTEAFF
-	TRBJ2-5	-	TRBV6-2/TRBV6-3	TGTGCCAGCAGTTACGAGGGGGGAATCTACCAAGAGACCCAGTACTTC	CASSYEGGIYQETQYF
-	TRBJ2-3	TRBD1	TRBV11-3	TGTGCCACCAAGACAGGGTCGGAAGATACGCAGTATTTT	CATKTGSEDTQYF
-	TRBJ2-4	-	TRBV3-1/TRBV3-2	TGTGCCAGCAGCCGGTCAGGACTAGCCAAAAACATTCAGTACTTC	CASSRSGLAKNIQYF
-	TRBJ2-3	-	TRBV19	TGTGCCAGTAGTAGTAGTAGGATAGCAGATACGCAGTATTTT	CASSSSRIADTQYF
once	TRBJ1-6	-	TRBV7-2	TGTGCCAGCAGCTTATCGCTGGACAGTTATAATTCACCCCTCCACTTT	CASSLSLDSYNSPLHF
-	TRBJ2-7	-	TRBV18	TGTGCCAGCTCACCAGTCCCACCCCCAGGGGGGGGTGGCGAGCAGTACTTC	CASSPVPPPGGGGEQYF
-	TRBJ1-6	-	TRBV7-2	TGTGCCAGCAGCTTAGATCTGGGAGACAATTCACCCCTCCACTTT	CASSLDLGDNSPLHF
many	TRBJ1-6	-	TRBV24-1	TGTGCCACCAGTGTCGGAGAAAATTCACCCCTCCACTTT	CATSVGENSPLHF
many	TRBJ1-2	TRBD1	TRBV27	TGTGCCAGCAGCCGCGGGACAGGGATTTATGGCTACACCTTC	CASSRGTGIYGYTF
-	TRBJ2-1	TRBD2	TRBV12-3/TRBV12-4	TGTGCTAGCGGGAGGGCCAATGAGCAGTTCTTC	CASGRANEQFF
-	TRBJ2-7	TRBD2	TRBV6-5	TGTGCCAGCAAGGGCGGGAGTTCCTACGAGCAGTACTTC	CASKGGSSYEQYF
few	TRBJ1-3	-	TRBV5-1	TGCGCCAGCAGCTTGGTTGGGTTCTCTGGAAACACCATATATTTT	CASSLVGFSGNTIYF
-	TRBJ1-1	-	TRBV19	TGTGCCAGTAGTATAGACAGGCGCGAAGCTTTCTTT	CASSIDRREAFF